This T cell receptor (beta chain) is drawn from a study of blood T cells in healthy people across ages. Whole-study findings and limits: The recorded TCR beta diversity per million T cells decreased in a roughly linear manner with age.

In each sample, at least 7 million PBMCs were isolated. Sample-barcoded 5' priming and a J-beta primer mix drove a second PCR of about 6 to 12 cycles. A 12-random-nucleotide template-switch adaptor tagged each cDNA molecule. TCRdb re-called the 5' RACE reads through MiXCR, storing one row per CDR3 protein. Of around 1.5 million distinct CDR3 sequences detected, around two fifths appear once; the ten largest clones hold 7.9%. This clonotype has a handful of counts. Its antigen is undetermined. This clonotype was obtained from a woman between 18 and 29 years old in good health. The specimen was blood.

The DNA for the CDR3 is TGTGCCAGCAGCCAAGGAGCGGGAGGGCCTCTGGACTACAATGAGCAGTTCTTC. It translates to CASSQGAGGPLDYNEQFF. This chain joins TRBV3-1 and TRBJ2-1; 10 nucleotides agree with TRBD2. Losses at the gene ends were 1 base for V and 3 bases for J; bases not matched to a gene: 9. CDR1 and CDR2 (germline): LGHDT, YNNKEL (reference sequence). The CDR3 is made up of 18 amino acids.